These 11 T cell receptor beta chains originate from one sample sequenced in a study of T cell responses to AZD1222 COVID-19 vaccine. Assay: immunoSEQ multiplex PCR; the TCRdb copy retains only in-frame clones and omits some. The profile covers tens of thousands of clones, with about 89% appearing a single time and about 28% taken by the ten largest. Source: peripheral blood, taken 28 days after the second AZD1222 dose. These TCRs come from an adult who received the AZD1222 COVID-19 vaccine.

CDR3: CASSFSGTSGGDTQYF. CDR3 nucleotide sequence: TGTGCCAGCAGCTTCTCCGGGACTAGCGGGGGGGATACGCAGTATTTT. This chain uses TRBV7-2 with TRBJ2-3; 15 bases fit TRBD2. This CDR3 has 16 residues. Looked up from germline, CDR1 is SGHTA and CDR2 is FQGNSA. With 3 bases clipped from V and 6 bases from J, the junction kept 4 bases outside the gene matches.

The chain joins TRBV15 to TRBJ2-7; D not certain. Germline V gene lookup returns CDR1 LNHNV and CDR2 YYDKDF (reference sequence). The CDR3 consists of 15 residues. V was trimmed by 0 bases and J by 0 bases, leaving 9 bases between them. This CDR3 is CATSRDNTLSYEQYF. The CDR3, as DNA: TGTGCCACCAGCAGAGATAACACCCTCTCCTACGAGCAGTACTTC.

V gene TRBV5-5 combines with J gene TRBJ2-2; TRBD1 matches at 10 bases. Germline V lookup: CDR1 SGHKS, CDR2 YYEKEE (reference sequence). The CDR3 totals 18 residues. V lost 4 bases to trimming and J lost 7 bases; unmatched junction nucleotides: 16. The CDR3 DNA reads as TGTGCCAGCAGCACCGCAGACAGGGGGCGTAATACTGGCGGGGAGCTGTTTTTT. Protein sequence: CASSTADRGRNTGGELFF.

This chain joins TRBV5-1 and TRBJ2-3; TRBD2 matches 13 bases. J gave up 1 base and V 4 bases, and 3 bases lay outside the gene matches. Germline loops: CDR1 SGHRS, CDR2 YFSETQ. The CDR3 length is 16 residues. The CDR3 region is CASSTSGRARTDTQYF. The CDR3 DNA reads as TGCGCCAGCAGCACTAGCGGGAGGGCGCGCACAGATACGCAGTATTTT. Full variable domain (remainder filled in from reference TRBV5-1 and TRBJ2-3): KAGVTQTPRYLIKTRGQQVTLSCSPISGHRSVSWYQQTPGQGLQFLFEYFSETQRNKGNFPGRFSGRQFSNSRSEMNVSTLELGDSALYLCASSTSGRARTDTQYFGPGTRLTVL.

This clone was observed a single time. The chain has TRBV10-2 and TRBJ1-2; D is perhaps TRBD1 (6 bases). V was trimmed by 6 bases and J by 4 bases, leaving 15 bases between them. This CDR3 spans 14 amino acids. Germline V gene sequence: CDR1 WSHSY, CDR2 SAAADI. CDR3 sequence reads: CASRGATVGYGYTF. As DNA, the CDR3 is TGCGCCAGCAGGGGGGCGACGGTGGGCTATGGCTACACCTTC.

The DNA of the CDR3 is TGTGCCAGTAGTATCAAGACTAGCGGCAATGAGCAGTTCTTC. It encodes CASSIKTSGNEQFF. The chain carries TRBV19 and TRBJ2-1, with 9 positions matching TRBD2. This CDR3 has 14 amino acids. Trimming took 3 bases from V and 6 from J; bases not matched to a gene: 3. The germline CDR1 and CDR2 sequences are LNHDA and SQIVND (reference sequence). Based on the CDR3 plus reference TRBV19 and TRBJ2-1, the full variable domain is DGGITQSPKYLFRKEGQNVTLSCEQNLNHDAMYWYRQDPGQGLRLIYYSQIVNDFQKGDIAEGYSVSREKKESFPLTVTSAQKNPTAFYLCASSIKTSGNEQFFGPGTRLTVL.

The chain joins TRBV5-1 to TRBJ2-3, with D perhaps being TRBD1 or TRBD2 (5 bases each). Germline lookup yields CDR1 SGHRS and CDR2 YFSETQ. This CDR3 is 13 amino acids long. V was pared by 4 bases and J by 6 bases, with 12 bases between. The DNA for the CDR3 is TGCGCCAGCAGCCCCTTCGGGACGGATACGCAGTATTTT. This encodes CASSPFGTDTQYF. The complete variable domain, with remaining parts taken from reference TRBV5-1 and TRBJ2-3, reads KAGVTQTPRYLIKTRGQQVTLSCSPISGHRSVSWYQQTPGQGLQFLFEYFSETQRNKGNFPGRFSGRQFSNSRSEMNVSTLELGDSALYLCASSPFGTDTQYFGPGTRLTVL.

V is TRBV9 and J is TRBJ1-2; D is perhaps TRBD1 (5 bases). CDR3 length equals 17 residues. Germline V lookup: CDR1 SGDLS, CDR2 YYNGEE. Trimming removed 5 bases at V and 7 bases at J, with 27 bases between. The CDR3 DNA sequence: TGTGCCAGCAGTGAGGGGCAATCCGCCGGTGTCTCGGGTGGCTACACCTTC. Its protein product is CASSEGQSAGVSGGYTF. The full variable domain, rest sourced from reference TRBV9 and TRBJ1-2, is DSGVTQTPKHLITATGQRVTLRCSPRSGDLSVYWYQQSLDQGLQFLIQYYNGEERAKGNILERFSAQQFPDLHSELNLSSLELGDSALYFCASSEGQSAGVSGGYTFGSGTRLTVV.

This clone turned up a few times. The rearrangement joins TRBV11-2 to TRBJ2-7; possible D gene TRBD1, 5 bases. This CDR3 spans 15 amino acids. CDR1 and CDR2 (germline): SGHAT, FQNNGV. V lost 0 bases, J lost 2 bases, and 11 bases lay in between. In DNA, the CDR3 is TGTGCCAGCAGCTTAGATCATGGGGCCCCCTACGAGCAGTACTTC. It specifies CASSLDHGAPYEQYF.

The rearrangement uses TRBV5-1 and TRBJ1-2; TRBD1 might be the D (5 bases). Germline V gene data show CDR1 as SGHRS and CDR2 as YFSETQ. This CDR3 comprises 13 residues. Trimming removed 4 bases from V and 8 bases from J, with 15 bases in between. DNA of the CDR3: TGCGCCAGCAGCGACACAGGCTCCTGGGGCTACACCTTC. Its protein product is CASSDTGSWGYTF.

The chain employs TRBV3-1 (or the pseudogene TRBV3-2) and TRBJ2-3; 7 nucleotides agree with TRBD2. CDR1 LGHDT and CDR2 YNNKEL come from the germline V gene (reference sequence). V lost 1 base and J lost 5; bases outside the gene matches: 9. The CDR3 spans 16 residues. The CDR3 reads CASSQVQRGVGDTQYF. As DNA, the CDR3 is TGTGCCAGCAGCCAAGTTCAGCGGGGAGTAGGAGATACGCAGTATTTT.